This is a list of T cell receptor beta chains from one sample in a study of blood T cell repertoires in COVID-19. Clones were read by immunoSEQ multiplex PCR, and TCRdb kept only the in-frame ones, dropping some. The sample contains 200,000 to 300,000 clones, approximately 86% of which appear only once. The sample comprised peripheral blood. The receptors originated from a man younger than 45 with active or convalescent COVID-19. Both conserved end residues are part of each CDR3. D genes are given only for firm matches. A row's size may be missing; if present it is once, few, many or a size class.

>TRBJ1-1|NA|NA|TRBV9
TGTGCCAGCAGTGGGGACTTGGGGAACACTGAAGCTTTCTTT
CASSGDLGNTEAFF
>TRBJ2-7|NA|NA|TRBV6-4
TGTGCCAGCAGTGGACAGGTGGGAACCTACGAGCAGTACTTC
CASSGQVGTYEQYF
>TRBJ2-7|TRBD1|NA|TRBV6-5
TGTGCCAGCAAGACAGGGATTTTATCCGAGCAGTACTTC
CASKTGILSEQYF
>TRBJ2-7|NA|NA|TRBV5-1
TGCGCCAGCAGCTCCTTGTTTAACAGGGAAGGGTCCTACGAGCAGTACTTC
CASSSLFNREGSYEQYF
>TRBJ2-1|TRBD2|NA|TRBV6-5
TGTGCCTCCGGACTAGCGGGGGAAAATGAGCAGTTCTTC
CASGLAGENEQFF
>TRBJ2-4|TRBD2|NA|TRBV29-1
TGCAGCGTTTTAGCGGGGGGGGCGGACATTCAGTACTTC
CSVLAGGADIQYF
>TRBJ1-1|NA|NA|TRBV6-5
TGTGCCAGCACCCCCGCGCGGAACACTGAAGCTTTCTTT
CASTPARNTEAFF
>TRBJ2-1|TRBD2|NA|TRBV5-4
TGTGCCAGCAGCTTGGGCGGCGGGGGGAGCTCCTACAATGAGCAGTTCTTC
CASSLGGGGSSYNEQFF
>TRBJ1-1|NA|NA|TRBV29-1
TGCAGCGGTAGGGGTACTGAAGCTTTCTTT
CSGRGTEAFF
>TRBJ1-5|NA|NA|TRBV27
TGTGCCAGCCGACGGACACCTCGACAGCCCCAGCATTTT
CASRRTPRQPQHF
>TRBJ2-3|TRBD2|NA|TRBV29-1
TGCAGCGTCGGGACTACAAACACAGATACGCAGTATTTT
CSVGTTNTDTQYF
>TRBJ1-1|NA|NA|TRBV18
TGTGCCAGCTCACCGGCACCGAACACTGAAGCTTTCTTT
CASSPAPNTEAFF
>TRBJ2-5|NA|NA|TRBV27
TGTGCCAGCAGTTTATCATACGGGGGAGTAGAGACCCAGTACTTC
CASSLSYGGVETQYF
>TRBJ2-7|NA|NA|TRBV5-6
TGTGCCAGCAGCTCCCTGGGGCCACCCGAGCAGTACTTC
CASSSLGPPEQYF
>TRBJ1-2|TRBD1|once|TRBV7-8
TGTGCCAGCAGCTTAGGGGGACAGGGCGGCTACACCTTC
CASSLGGQGGYTF
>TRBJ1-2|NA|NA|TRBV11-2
TGTGCCAGCAGCCCCGAGGGTAGCGGCTACACCTTC
CASSPEGSGYTF
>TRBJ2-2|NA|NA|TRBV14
TGTGCCAGCAGCCAAGACTACCCTCCGACCGGGGAGCTGTTTTTT
CASSQDYPPTGELFF
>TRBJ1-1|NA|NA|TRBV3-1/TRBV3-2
TGTGCCAGCAGCCAAGATGGGGGAGGTACTGAAGCTTTCTTT
CASSQDGGGTEAFF
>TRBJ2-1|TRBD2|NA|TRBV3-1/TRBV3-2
TGTGCCAGCAGCCATGGGCGGGGGGCCTTCAATGAGCAGTTCTTC
CASSHGRGAFNEQFF
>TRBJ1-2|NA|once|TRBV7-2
TGTGCCAGCAGCTTCCGGCTAGTCGATGGCTACACCTTC
CASSFRLVDGYTF
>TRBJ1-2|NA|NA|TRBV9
TGTGCCAGCAGCGTAGCCTTTGAGGGTGGCTATGGCTACACCTTC
CASSVAFEGGYGYTF
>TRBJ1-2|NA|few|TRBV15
TGTGCCACCAGCAGAGGGAAGGGGAACTATGGCTACACCTTC
CATSRGKGNYGYTF
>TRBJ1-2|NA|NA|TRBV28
TGTGCCAGCGGCAGGGACTATGGCTACACCTTC
CASGRDYGYTF
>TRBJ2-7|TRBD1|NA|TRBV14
TGTGCCAGCAGCCAAAGAGGGACAGGGGGGAGTGATCTCGCCTACGAGCAGTACTTC
CASSQRGTGGSDLAYEQYF
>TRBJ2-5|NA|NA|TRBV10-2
TGCGCCAGCAGGCACGGTGCACTACAAGAGACCCAGTACTTC
CASRHGALQETQYF
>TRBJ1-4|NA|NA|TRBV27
TGTGCCAGCAGTACCGGGGGAAGGGGAGCAACTAATGAAAAACTGTTTTTT
CASSTGGRGATNEKLFF
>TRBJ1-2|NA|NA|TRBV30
TGTGCCTGGACATTCAATGTTAACTATGGCTACACCTTC
CAWTFNVNYGYTF
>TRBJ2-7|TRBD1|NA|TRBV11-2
TGTGCCAGCAGCCCAAAGTACAGGGGTGGAAACGAGCAGTACTTC
CASSPKYRGGNEQYF
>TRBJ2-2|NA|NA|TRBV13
TGTGCCAGCAGCGCAACTAGCATGGGGTGGACCGGGGAGCTGTTTTTT
CASSATSMGWTGELFF
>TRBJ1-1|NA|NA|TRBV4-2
TGTGCCAGCAGCCAGGGCGGGGACCTTGAAGCTTTCTTT
CASSQGGDLEAFF
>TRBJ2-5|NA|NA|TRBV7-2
TGTGCCAGCAAAGGGGGGGTCCAAGAGACCCAGTACTTC
CASKGGVQETQYF
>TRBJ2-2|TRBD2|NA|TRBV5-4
TGTGCCAGCAGCTTGGGGGGCGGGGGGGCGGCCGGGGAGCTGTTTTTT
CASSLGGGGAAGELFF
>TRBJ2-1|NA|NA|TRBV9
TGTGCCAGCAGCGGATACAGGCTAGGGGAGCAGTTCTTC
CASSGYRLGEQFF
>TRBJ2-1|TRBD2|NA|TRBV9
TGTGCCAGCAGCGTTATAGCGGGGGGCCTAGTGAGTAGAGACAATGAGCAGTTCTTC
CASSVIAGGLVSRDNEQFF
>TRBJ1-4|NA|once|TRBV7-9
TGTGCCGGGCGGCGGGGAGAAAAACTGTTTTTT
CAGRRGEKLFF
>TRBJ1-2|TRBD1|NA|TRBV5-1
TGCGCCAGCAGCTTGGATTGGTCAGGGGGCTATGGCTACACCTTC
CASSLDWSGGYGYTF
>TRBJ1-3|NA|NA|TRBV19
TGTGCCAGCTCCATTAGGGGCTCATTATCTGGAAACACCATATATTTT
CASSIRGSLSGNTIYF
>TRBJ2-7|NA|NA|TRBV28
TGTGCCAGCTCCTCTATGAACACCGGGTTTGACGAGCAGTACTTC
CASSSMNTGFDEQYF
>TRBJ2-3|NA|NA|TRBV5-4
TGTGCCAGCAGCTTGTATGGCACAGATACGCAGTATTTT
CASSLYGTDTQYF
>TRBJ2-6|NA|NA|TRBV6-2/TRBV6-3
TGTGCCAGCAGTAAATCAGGGTCTGGGGCCAACGTCCTGACTTTC
CASSKSGSGANVLTF